A few counts support the clone carrying this T cell receptor beta chain. Its matching antigen is unknown. It was with unique molecular identifiers that the TCRbeta library was prepared. TCRdb reprocessed the PCR reads with MiXCR, giving one entry per CDR3 protein. Altogether 210,000 or so distinct CDR3 sequences are present, roughly 11% being singletons, with the ten largest covering roughly 27%. The data were taken from a study of T-cell reconstitution after alpha-beta-depleted transplantation in children. Findings and limits, study-wide: As was reported, about two months after transplant, alpha-beta T cells came from several hundred expanded graft clones. Most T-cell counts and diversity one year after the transplant came from T cells that were newly produced. For some patients, TCRbeta diversity was high at day 60 because of recipient T cells and thymic progenitors that survived.

The receptor was isolated from a child younger than two with acute myeloid leukemia, due to receive a stem cell transplant. The specimen comprised PBMCs, sampled before TCRalphabeta/CD19-depleted stem cell transplant.

The CDR3 sequence: CAWSWRSMNQPQHF. The CDR3 region has the DNA TGTGCCTGGAGTTGGCGCAGCATGAATCAGCCCCAGCATTTT. This chain connects TRBV30 to TRBJ1-5; D uncertain. CDR3 size: 14 residues. Germline lookup yields CDR1 GTSNPN and CDR2 SVGIG (reference sequence). With 2 bases removed from V and 4 bases from J, the gap between germline ends came to 12 bases.